This TCR beta chain was recorded in a study of blood T cell repertoires in COVID-19. About the research overall: Material from acute and convalescent COVID-19 was sourced from the United States, Italy and Spain.

The germline gives CDR1 SGHNT, CDR2 YYREEE (reference sequence). V lost 4 bases and J lost 3; bases outside the gene matches: 4. This CDR3 comprises 15 residues. Authors' analysis steps: Estimated nucleated cell counts came from reference gene primer amplification. Profiling relied on immunoSEQ multiplex PCR, and the TCRdb table lists in-frame clones only, not all of them. That table furnishes V, J and clone size, whereas the DNA furnished D and trimming. The repertoire holds about 200,000 clones, with 80% as singletons. This chain connects TRBV5-4 to TRBJ2-1, with 10 bases that match TRBD1. This clonotype was obtained from a human donor in a cohort sampled during active COVID-19. Sequenced: peripheral blood. The CDR3 DNA reads TGTGCCAGCAGCCTGGACAGGGGGGTCTACAATGAGCAGTTCTTC. Its protein product is CASSLDRGVYNEQFF.